Listed below are T cell receptor beta chains from one sample, sequenced in a study of blood T cell repertoires in COVID-19. The assay was immunoSEQ multiplex PCR, and TCRdb's table has in-frame clones only and misses some. The sample contains roughly 100,000 clones, 70% to 90% of which appear only once. The sequenced sample was peripheral blood. These receptors all come from a human donor with COVID-19, enrolled during active disease. The donor label of this sample is uncertain. Each CDR3 is given with its conserved first and last residue. Each record gives: clone size, D gene, CDR3 length, J gene, V gene, CDR3 protein, CDR3 DNA. The D gene is left open where the match is weak. The listing skips clone size in some rows; elsewhere it reads once, few, many or a size class.

>.|.|12|TRBJ1-2|TRBV5-1
CASSLTDYGYTF
TGCGCCAGCAGCTTAACGGACTATGGCTACACCTTC
>few|.|16|TRBJ1-2|TRBV3-1/TRBV3-2
CASSQVKGGTNYGYTF
TGTGCCAGCAGCCAAGTAAAGGGGGGGACTAACTATGGCTACACCTTC
>.|TRBD1|14|TRBJ1-2|TRBV18
CASSPTGAHDGYTF
TGTGCCAGCTCACCGACAGGGGCGCACGATGGCTACACCTTC
>.|.|13|TRBJ1-4|TRBV5-1
CASTTATNEKLFF
TGCGCCAGCACGACAGCTACTAATGAAAAACTGTTTTTT
>.|TRBD2|17|TRBJ2-5|TRBV25-1
CASSEWPRGGREETQYF
TGTGCCAGCAGTGAGTGGCCCCGCGGGGGGAGGGAAGAGACCCAGTACTTC
>few|TRBD1|15|TRBJ1-1|TRBV3-1/TRBV3-2
CASSQGAGGNTEAFF
TGTGCCAGCAGCCAGGGCGCAGGGGGAAACACTGAAGCTTTCTTT
>.|TRBD2|15|TRBJ2-3|TRBV14
CASSQLGGASDTQYF
TGTGCCAGCAGCCAACTCGGGGGGGCGTCAGATACGCAGTATTTT
>.|.|15|TRBJ2-7|TRBV6-6
CASSYSTVQSYEQYF
TGTGCCAGCAGTTACTCGACGGTACAGTCCTACGAGCAGTACTTC
>.|TRBD2|16|TRBJ2-1|TRBV15
CATSRVIGLGSDEQFF
TGTGCCACCAGCAGAGTTATAGGACTAGGCTCTGATGAGCAGTTCTTC
>.|TRBD2|16|TRBJ2-3|TRBV7-9
CASSAWTSGGADTQYF
TGTGCCAGCAGCGCCTGGACTAGCGGGGGTGCAGATACGCAGTATTTT
>.|TRBD2|14|TRBJ2-7|TRBV7-9
CAIVRSAGALEQYF
TGTGCCATCGTTCGCTCAGCGGGAGCCCTCGAGCAGTACTTC
>.|.|15|TRBJ2-3|TRBV7-9
CASSPWRGPTDTQYF
TGTGCCAGCAGCCCATGGCGGGGGCCCACAGATACGCAGTATTTT
>.|TRBD2|16|TRBJ2-1|TRBV7-9
CASSSPPSGGAVEQFF
TGTGCCAGCAGCTCACCCCCTAGCGGGGGGGCGGTTGAGCAGTTCTTC
>.|TRBD1|15|TRBJ1-3|TRBV5-1
CASSSDRDSGNTIYF
TGCGCCAGCAGCTCCGACAGGGACTCTGGAAACACCATATATTTT
>many|.|13|TRBJ1-1|TRBV2
CASCGGGATEAFF
TGTGCCAGCTGTGGGGGGGGCGCGACTGAAGCTTTCTTT
>.|TRBD1|13|TRBJ1-2|TRBV5-4
CASTPDRGSGYTF
TGTGCCAGCACCCCAGACAGGGGCTCTGGCTACACCTTC
>.|TRBD1|14|TRBJ2-7|TRBV3-1/TRBV3-2
CASSVNRGPYEQYF
TGTGCCAGCAGCGTTAACAGGGGACCCTACGAGCAGTACTTC
>.|TRBD2|16|TRBJ2-7|TRBV9
CASSAGTSGGTYEQYF
TGTGCCAGCAGCGCCGGGACTAGCGGGGGTACCTACGAGCAGTACTTC
>once|TRBD1|11|TRBJ1-2|TRBV20-1
CSAQTGIGYTF
TGCAGTGCTCAGACAGGGATTGGCTACACCTTC
>once|TRBD1|15|TRBJ1-5|TRBV7-9
CASSQGGFGNQPQHF
TGTGCCAGCAGCCAAGGGGGCTTTGGCAATCAGCCCCAGCATTTT
>.|.|14|TRBJ2-2|TRBV10-1
CASSEEGNTGELFF
TGCGCCAGCAGTGAGGAGGGGAACACCGGGGAGCTGTTTTTT
>.|.|13|TRBJ2-7|TRBV10-3
CAISVTGSNEQYF
TGTGCCATCAGTGTAACAGGGAGCAACGAGCAGTACTTC
>once|TRBD2|15|TRBJ2-3|TRBV5-4
CASSLAAGGLDTQYF
TGTGCCAGCAGCTTGGCAGCGGGAGGGTTAGATACGCAGTATTTT
>.|.|15|TRBJ1-3|TRBV3-1/TRBV3-2
CASSQVPFPGNTIYF
TGTGCCAGCAGCCAAGTCCCCTTCCCTGGAAACACCATATATTTT
>.|.|16|TRBJ1-1|TRBV5-6
CASSRGAGLSNTEAFF
TGTGCCAGCAGTCGAGGAGCCGGACTCTCGAACACTGAAGCTTTCTTT
>.|.|13|TRBJ2-5|TRBV12-3/TRBV12-4
CASSLFRAETQYF
TGTGCCAGCAGTTTATTCAGGGCCGAGACCCAGTACTTC
>.|.|14|TRBJ1-2|TRBV3-1/TRBV3-2
CASSQDRVSYGYTF
TGTGCCAGCAGCCAAGATCGGGTCAGCTATGGCTACACCTTC
>.|.|15|TRBJ2-3|TRBV18
CASTVTGFSTDTQYF
TGTGCCAGCACGGTCACAGGGTTCAGCACAGATACGCAGTATTTT
>.|TRBD2|12|TRBJ2-7|TRBV6-6
CASSPTSGEQYF
TGTGCCAGCAGTCCAACTAGCGGGGAGCAGTACTTC
>once|TRBD2|14|TRBJ2-3|TRBV7-9
CASSRSGNTDTQYF
TGTGCCAGCAGCCGTAGCGGGAACACAGATACGCAGTATTTT
>.|TRBD2|15|TRBJ2-2|TRBV7-2
CASSLELATGGELFF
TGTGCCAGCAGCTTAGAACTAGCGACCGGCGGGGAGCTGTTTTTT
>.|.|13|TRBJ1-2|TRBV11-2
CASSPQEGYGYTF
TGTGCCAGCAGCCCCCAGGAGGGCTATGGCTACACCTTC
>.|TRBD2|17|TRBJ2-3|TRBV5-4
CASSRRLAGGPRDTQYF
TGTGCCAGCAGCCGGAGGTTGGCGGGAGGGCCGAGAGATACGCAGTATTTT
>.|.|16|TRBJ1-3|TRBV9
CASSVDGGSSGNTIYF
TGTGCCAGCAGCGTAGATGGAGGAAGCTCTGGAAACACCATATATTTT
>few|.|9|TRBJ2-3|TRBV7-2
CASSLVAYF
TGTGCCAGCAGCTTAGTGGCGTATTTT
>.|.|16|TRBJ2-2|TRBV11-2
CASSLVPRSNTGELFF
TGTGCCAGCAGCTTAGTTCCCAGGTCGAACACCGGGGAGCTGTTTTTT
>few|.|13|TRBJ1-2|TRBV10-3
CAISPEQGEGYTF
TGTGCCATCAGCCCCGAACAGGGTGAGGGCTACACCTTC
>few|TRBD2|16|TRBJ2-1|TRBV13
CASSPALAGEYNEQFF
TGTGCCAGCAGCCCAGCACTAGCGGGAGAATACAATGAGCAGTTCTTC
>.|.|15|TRBJ1-2|TRBV19
CASSSSDRFNYGYTF
TGTGCCAGTAGTTCATCGGACAGATTTAACTATGGCTACACCTTC
>.|TRBD2|16|TRBJ2-1|TRBV5-4
CASSRTRGGALGEQFF
TGTGCCAGCAGCAGAACCCGCGGGGGTGCTCTAGGGGAGCAGTTCTTC
>.|.|14|TRBJ2-2|TRBV19
CASSIQANTGELFF
TGTGCCAGTAGTATACAGGCGAACACCGGGGAGCTGTTTTTT
>.|TRBD2|13|TRBJ2-7|TRBV9
CASSLAGGREQYF
TGTGCCAGCAGCCTCGCGGGGGGGCGGGAGCAGTACTTC
>.|.|13|TRBJ1-5|TRBV6-5
CASHLVENQPQHF
TGTGCCAGTCACCTCGTAGAGAATCAGCCCCAGCATTTT
>.|TRBD1|13|TRBJ1-1|TRBV6-5
CASRTGKDTEAFF
TGTGCCAGCAGGACAGGGAAGGACACTGAAGCTTTCTTT
>.|.|14|TRBJ1-1|TRBV19
CASSIPGRNTEAFF
TGTGCCAGTAGTATCCCGGGGAGGAACACTGAAGCTTTCTTT
>once|.|13|TRBJ1-5|TRBV10-3
CAISGQDSQPQHF
TGTGCCATCAGTGGACAGGATAGCCAGCCCCAGCATTTT
>.|.|15|TRBJ2-5|TRBV5-4
CASSLSLSHYETQYF
TGTGCCAGCAGCTTGAGTTTGTCACACTACGAGACCCAGTACTTC
>.|TRBD2|20|TRBJ2-3|TRBV7-3
CASSLREPSGGLRGTDTQYF
TGTGCCAGCAGCTTAAGAGAGCCTAGCGGGGGCCTCCGCGGCACAGATACGCAGTATTTT
>.|.|14|TRBJ2-5|TRBV3-1/TRBV3-2
CASSQATSQETQYF
TGTGCCAGCAGCCAAGCCACAAGCCAAGAGACCCAGTACTTC
>.|TRBD1|14|TRBJ1-2|TRBV10-3
CAISPGQAIYGYTF
TGTGCCATCAGTCCGGGACAGGCCATCTATGGCTACACCTTC
>.|.|15|TRBJ2-7|TRBV5-1
CASSLDPGETYEQYF
TGCGCCAGCAGCTTGGATCCAGGGGAGACCTACGAGCAGTACTTC
>.|.|13|TRBJ1-5|TRBV19
CASSIIQGSFQHF
TGTGCCAGTAGTATAATACAGGGATCCTTTCAGCATTTT
>.|.|15|TRBJ1-5|TRBV5-1
CASSLGSEGGQPQHF
TGCGCCAGCAGCTTGGGTTCAGAAGGGGGTCAGCCCCAGCATTTT
>.|.|16|TRBJ1-3|TRBV5-1
CASSLGTAISGNTIYF
TGCGCCAGCAGCTTGGGGACTGCTATCTCTGGAAACACCATATATTTT